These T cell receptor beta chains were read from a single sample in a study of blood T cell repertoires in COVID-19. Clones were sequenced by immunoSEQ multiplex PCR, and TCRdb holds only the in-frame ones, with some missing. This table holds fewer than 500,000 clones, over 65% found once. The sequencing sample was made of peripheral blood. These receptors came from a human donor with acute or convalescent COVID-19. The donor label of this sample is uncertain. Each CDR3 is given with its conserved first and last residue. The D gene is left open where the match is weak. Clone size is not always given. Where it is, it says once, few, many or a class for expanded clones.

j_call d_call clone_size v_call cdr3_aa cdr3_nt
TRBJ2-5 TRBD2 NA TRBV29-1 CSVGRTSGVQETQYF TGCAGCGTGGGGCGGACTAGCGGAGTTCAAGAGACCCAGTACTTC
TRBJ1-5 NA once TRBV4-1 CASSQEAGAQPQHF TGCGCCAGCAGCCAAGAGGCAGGGGCTCAGCCCCAGCATTTT
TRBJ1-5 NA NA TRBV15 CATSRDKGNNQPQHF TGTGCCACCAGCAGAGATAAGGGGAACAATCAGCCCCAGCATTTT
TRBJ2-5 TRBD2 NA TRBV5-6 CASSYRTSGGVETQYF TGTGCCAGCAGCTACCGGACTAGCGGGGGGGTAGAGACCCAGTACTTC
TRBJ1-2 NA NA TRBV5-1 CASSDQGGDGYTF TGCGCCAGCAGCGACCAAGGGGGAGATGGCTACACCTTC
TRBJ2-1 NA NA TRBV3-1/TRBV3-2 CASSQNRGSYNEQFF TGTGCCAGCAGCCAAAACCGCGGATCCTACAATGAGCAGTTCTTC
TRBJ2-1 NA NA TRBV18 CASSPHIAAAYNEQFF TGTGCCAGCTCACCCCACATAGCGGCTGCCTACAATGAGCAGTTCTTC
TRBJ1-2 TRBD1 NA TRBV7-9 CASSWTGGDYGYTF TGTGCCAGCAGCTGGACAGGGGGGGACTATGGCTACACCTTC
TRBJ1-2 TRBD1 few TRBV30 CAWSVDRGGGYTF TGTGCCTGGAGTGTCGACAGGGGGGGAGGCTACACCTTC
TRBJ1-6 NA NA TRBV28 CASTPFSYNSPLHF TGTGCCAGTACTCCATTCTCCTATAATTCACCCCTCCACTTT
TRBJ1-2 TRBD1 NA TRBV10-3 CAISGRDRMYGYTF TGTGCCATCAGTGGTCGGGACAGGATGTATGGCTACACCTTC
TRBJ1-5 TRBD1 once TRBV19 CASSYRGDQPQHF TGTGCCAGTAGTTACAGGGGGGATCAGCCCCAGCATTTT
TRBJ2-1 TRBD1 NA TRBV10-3 CAISESFGQGRNEQFF TGTGCCATCAGTGAGTCGTTTGGACAGGGGAGAAATGAGCAGTTCTTC
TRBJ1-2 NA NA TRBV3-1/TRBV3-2 CASSQESYRGYTF TGTGCCAGCAGCCAAGAGAGTTACCGCGGCTACACCTTC
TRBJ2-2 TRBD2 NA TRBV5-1 CASSLRLAGDPGELFF TGCGCCAGCAGTTTGAGACTAGCGGGAGACCCCGGGGAGCTGTTTTTT
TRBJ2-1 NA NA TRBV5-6 CASSLEPSGLGGWNEQFF TGTGCCAGCAGCCTGGAGCCTTCTGGGTTGGGAGGCTGGAATGAGCAGTTCTTC
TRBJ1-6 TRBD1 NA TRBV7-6 CASSLGGQGNSPLHF TGTGCCAGCAGCTTAGGGGGACAGGGGAATTCACCCCTCCACTTT
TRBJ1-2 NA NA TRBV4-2 CASSQDVGVNYGYTF TGTGCCAGCAGCCAAGACGTCGGGGTTAACTATGGCTACACCTTC
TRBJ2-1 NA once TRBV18 CASSSSAGDNEQFF TGTGCCAGCTCAAGTTCCGCAGGTGACAATGAGCAGTTCTTC
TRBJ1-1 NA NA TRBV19 CASSIVGGLGTEAFF TGTGCCAGTAGTATCGTGGGGGGATTGGGGACTGAAGCTTTCTTT
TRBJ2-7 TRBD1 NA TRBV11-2 CASSLDPGTGYYEQYF TGTGCCAGCAGCTTAGACCCCGGGACAGGGTACTACGAGCAGTACTTC
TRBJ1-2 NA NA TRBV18 CASSPRQDPDYGYTF TGTGCCAGCTCACCACGGCAGGATCCAGACTATGGCTACACCTTC
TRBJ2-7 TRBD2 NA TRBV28 CASSFDISGTSYEQYF TGTGCCAGCAGTTTTGATATTAGCGGGACCTCCTACGAGCAGTACTTC
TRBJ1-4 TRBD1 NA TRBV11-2 CASSPDRGRGVKRYF TGTGCCAGCAGCCCCGACAGGGGGCGTGGGGTGAAAAGGTATTTT
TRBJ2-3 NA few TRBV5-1 CASSLDTGPADTQYF TGCGCCAGCAGCTTGGATACAGGGCCCGCAGATACGCAGTATTTT
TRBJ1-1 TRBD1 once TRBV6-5 CASSWSDRVNTEAFF TGTGCCAGCAGTTGGTCCGACAGGGTGAACACTGAAGCTTTCTTT
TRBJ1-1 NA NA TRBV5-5 CASSVITGSRGPEAFF TGTGCCAGCAGCGTGATAACAGGGAGTCGGGGACCTGAAGCTTTCTTT
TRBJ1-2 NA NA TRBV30 CAWSLAGRPNYGYTF TGTGCCTGGAGCCTCGCGGGACGGCCTAACTATGGCTACACCTTC
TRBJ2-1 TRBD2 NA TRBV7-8 CASSLGRLASYNEQFF TGTGCCAGCAGCTTAGGTCGACTAGCCTCCTACAATGAGCAGTTCTTC
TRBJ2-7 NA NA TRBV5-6 CASSLEQGPGEQYF TGTGCCAGCAGCTTGGAACAGGGCCCGGGCGAGCAGTACTTC
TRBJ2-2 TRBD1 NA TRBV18 CASSPPGTAPGELFF TGTGCCAGCTCACCACCAGGGACAGCCCCCGGGGAGCTGTTTTTT
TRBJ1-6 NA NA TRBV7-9 CASSSPRGKNSPLHF TGTGCCAGCAGCTCCCCCCGGGGGAAGAATTCACCCCTCCACTTT
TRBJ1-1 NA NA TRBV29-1 CSGELGANTEAFF TGCAGCGGAGAGTTGGGGGCGAACACTGAAGCTTTCTTT
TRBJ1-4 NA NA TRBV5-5 CASSYRGSGTRGEKLFF TGTGCCAGCAGCTACCGGGGATCCGGTACCCGGGGAGAAAAACTGTTTTTT
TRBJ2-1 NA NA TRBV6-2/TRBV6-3 CASSYGSVEQFF TGTGCCAGCAGTTACGGCTCAGTTGAGCAGTTCTTC
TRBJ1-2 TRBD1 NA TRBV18 CASSPSGTGSGYTF TGTGCCAGCTCACCTTCCGGGACAGGGAGCGGCTACACCTTC
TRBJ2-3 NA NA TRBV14 CASSQSSVRTDTQYF TGTGCCAGCAGCCAATCCTCGGTGCGCACAGATACGCAGTATTTT
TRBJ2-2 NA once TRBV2 CASSDGTRGYTGELFF TGTGCCAGCAGTGACGGGACACGGGGATACACCGGGGAGCTGTTTTTT
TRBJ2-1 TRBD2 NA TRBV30 CAWSLGGRALDEQFF TGTGCCTGGAGTCTCGGCGGGAGGGCCCTCGATGAGCAGTTCTTC
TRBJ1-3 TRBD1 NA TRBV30 CARGQGAGNTIYF TGTGCCCGTGGACAGGGCGCTGGAAACACCATATATTTT
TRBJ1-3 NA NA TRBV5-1 CASSLGSGSGNTIYF TGCGCCAGCAGCTTGGGCTCCGGCTCTGGAAACACCATATATTTT
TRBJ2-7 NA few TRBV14 CASSQEEGARLYEQYF TGTGCCAGCAGCCAAGAAGAGGGAGCTCGTCTATACGAGCAGTACTTC
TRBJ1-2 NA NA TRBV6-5 CASSYSTANYGYTF TGTGCCAGCAGTTACTCCACTGCTAACTATGGCTACACCTTC
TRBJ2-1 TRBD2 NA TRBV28 CASTQSGVAGAGEQFF TGTGCCAGCACTCAATCCGGGGTAGCGGGGGCCGGTGAGCAGTTCTTC
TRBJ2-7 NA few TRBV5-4 CASSLVGRGEQYF TGTGCCAGCAGCTTGGTAGGCAGGGGCGAGCAGTACTTC
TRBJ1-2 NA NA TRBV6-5 CASSYSRGFYGYTF TGTGCCAGCAGTTACTCTCGCGGGTTTTATGGCTACACCTTC
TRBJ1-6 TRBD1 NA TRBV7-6 CASSSGPGQAISPLHF TGTGCCAGCAGCTCCGGACCGGGACAGGCTATTTCACCCCTCCACTTT
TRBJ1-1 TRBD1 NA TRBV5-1 CASSLVRQGEAFF TGCGCCAGCAGCTTGGTCAGACAGGGGGAAGCTTTCTTT
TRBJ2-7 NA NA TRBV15 CATSTSEGEQYF TGTGCCACCAGCACCTCCGAGGGCGAGCAGTACTTC
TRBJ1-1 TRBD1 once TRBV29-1 CSVTDRVTEAFF TGCAGCGTCACGGACAGGGTGACTGAAGCTTTCTTT